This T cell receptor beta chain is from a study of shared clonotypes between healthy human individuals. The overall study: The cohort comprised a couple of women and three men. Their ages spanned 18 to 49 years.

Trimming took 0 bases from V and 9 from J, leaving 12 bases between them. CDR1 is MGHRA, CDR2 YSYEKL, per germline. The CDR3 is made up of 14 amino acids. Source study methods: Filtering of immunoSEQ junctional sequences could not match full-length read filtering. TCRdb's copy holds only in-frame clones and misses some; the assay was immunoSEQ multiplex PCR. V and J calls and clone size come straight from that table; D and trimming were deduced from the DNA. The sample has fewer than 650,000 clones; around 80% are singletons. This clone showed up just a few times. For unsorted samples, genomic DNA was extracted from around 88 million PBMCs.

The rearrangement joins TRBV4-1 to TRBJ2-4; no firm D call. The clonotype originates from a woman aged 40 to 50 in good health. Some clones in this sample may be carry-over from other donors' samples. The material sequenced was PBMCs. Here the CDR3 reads CASSQDNLLAIQYF. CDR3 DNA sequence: TGCGCCAGCAGCCAAGATAACCTCTTGGCCATTCAGTACTTC.